This passage covers 18 T cell receptor beta chains from one sample sequenced in a study of immune heterogeneity within non-small cell lung tumors listed by TCRdb under 2018. Sequencing took place on a HiSeq X Ten. The TCR beta CDR3 region was amplified with a multiplex PCR system, in which a first round of roughly 10 cycles was run using 32 V-gene forward and 13 J-gene reverse primers. The public reads were reprocessed in TCRdb via fastp at Q25 and MiXCR, keeping in-frame beta chains. Rows merge per CDR3 protein into single entries with the most common DNA and genes. The sample contains about 7,200 distinct CDR3 sequences, roughly a fifth of them found a single time. Roughly 15% of the sample lies in the top ten. Genomic DNA extracted from bulk tumor tissue served as TCR template, with 600 ng gDNA amplified per sample. During surgery, multiple biopsies were taken from each primary tumor, with sampling sites spaced as far apart as possible within the tumor mass. The study cohort was described as untreated, and the patients were newly diagnosed NSCLC cases having curative surgery.

The sequenced material came from lung tumor tissue. These receptors all come from a man aged 55 to 70 with non-small cell lung cancer.

This clonotype was seen ten or more times. CDR3 DNA sequence: TGCAGCGTTGAAAAGGGACACTTGATCTACAATGAGCAGTTCTTC. Encoded protein: CSVEKGHLIYNEQFF. The rearrangement links TRBV29-1 to TRBJ2-1; a weak D match, TRBD1 (6 bases). Between the trimmed V and J ends, which lost 2 bases and 3 bases, there was a span of 14 bases. This CDR3 comprises 15 residues. CDR1 SQVTM and CDR2 ANQGSEA come from the germline V gene.

V gene TRBV12-3 or TRBV12-4 combines with J gene TRBJ1-1; a possible D gene is TRBD1 (6 bases). The ends were cut back, 3 bases at V and 11 bases at J, with 13 bases in the middle. CDR3 length: 12 residues. CDR3 protein: CASSFGGAEAFF. In DNA form, the CDR3 reads TGTGCCAGCAGTTTCGGGGGGGCGGAGGCTTTCTTT.

This clonotype is medium-sized by share. The gene calls are TRBV20-1 and TRBJ1-5, with D perhaps matching TRBD1 (5 bases). V was pared by 3 bases and J by 7 bases, with 13 bases between. The CDR3 contains 13 residues. Germline CDR1 DFQATT, CDR2 SNEGSKA (reference sequence). CDR3 sequence (DNA): TGCAGTGCTAGGGGGGACCAGGGCCAGCCCCAGCATTTT. This encodes CSARGDQGQPQHF.

With respect to this clonotype: A much more abundant neighbour one base away suggests this may be a read error. The genes are TRBV11-2 and TRBJ2-5; D remains unclear. The CDR3 consists of 15 residues. CDR1 is SGHAT, CDR2 FQNNGV, per germline. CDR3 DNA sequence: TGTGCCAGCAGCTTAGAGGGCAGGCGAGAAGAGAACCAGTACTTC. Protein: CASSLEGRREENQYF.

This clonotype was recorded many times. This rearrangement joins TRBV10-3 to TRBJ2-2, with 9 bases fitting TRBD2. Germline trimming cut 7 bases from V and 4 bases from J; bases unmatched to any gene: 10. Germline values: CDR1 ENHRY, CDR2 SYGVKD. CDR3 length: 16 residues. The CDR3 spells CAITPGAGGPTGELFF. CDR3 coding DNA: TGTGCCATCACCCCAGGAGCGGGAGGACCCACCGGGGAGCTGTTTTTT.

This clonotype is judged medium-sized. CDR3 sequence reads: CASSLQRASAEQYF. CDR3 sequence (DNA): TGTGCCAGCAGCTTACAGCGGGCGTCAGCCGAGCAGTACTTC. V usage is TRBV7-2 and J usage is TRBJ2-7; a possible D gene is TRBD2 (6 bases). Germline CDR1 and CDR2: SGHTA and FQGNSA. The CDR3 contains 14 residues. The V gene lost 2 bases and the J gene lost 6 bases, with 14 bases spanning the gap.

Relative to its sample, this clonotype is medium-sized. The chain is built from TRBV27 and TRBJ2-7; 7 bases fit TRBD2. The CDR3 runs to 14 residues. V shed 3 bases, J shed 3 bases, and the junction held 5 bases outside the gene matches. Germline V gene sequence: CDR1 MNHEY, CDR2 SMNVEV (reference sequence). CDR3 residues: CASSLRSGIYEQYF. As DNA, the CDR3 is TGTGCCAGCAGTTTGCGGAGCGGGATCTACGAGCAGTACTTC.

This clonotype turned up a few times. This rearrangement joins TRBV7-6 to TRBJ2-2, with D unresolved. CDR3 length: 16 amino acids. Trimming stripped 1 base from V and 0 bases from J, with 9 bases between. Germline assignment: CDR1 SGHVS and CDR2 FNYEAQ. DNA for the CDR3: TGTGCCAGCAGCTTAGAGCCCTCAGCGAACACCGGGGAGCTGTTTTTT. This encodes CASSLEPSANTGELFF.

This clonotype was seen a handful of times. Compared with germline, one end of the junction differs, possibly owing to a read error. The CDR3 nucleotides read TGTGCCAGCGGCTTGGCAGGGGCTAGCGGCTACGAGCAGTACTTC. Translation gives CASGLAGASGYEQYF. V gene TRBV5-5 combines with J gene TRBJ2-7; D possibly corresponds to TRBD2 (7 bases). The length of the CDR3 is 15 residues. In germline, CDR1 is SGHKS, CDR2 YYEKEE (reference sequence).

This clonotype has a count of ten or more. V gene TRBV4-1 combines with J gene TRBJ1-5; no clear D gene. V was pared by 1 base and J by 5 bases, with 12 bases between. Germline V gene lookup returns CDR1 MGHRA and CDR2 YSYEKL. The CDR3 has 15 residues. The CDR3 region has the DNA TGCGCCAGCAGCCAAGCTACGGATGGGGATCAGCCCCAGCATTTT. It yields the protein CASSQATDGDQPQHF.

About this clonotype itself: A much more abundant neighbour one base away suggests this may be a read error. The chain uses TRBV7-9 and TRBJ1-4; no clear D gene. The V gene's germline CDR1 is SEHNR and CDR2 FQNEAQ (reference sequence). CDR3 length: 12 residues. CDR3 DNA: TGTGTCAGCAGCCCGGACGGGGAAAAACTGTTTTTT. Translating gives CVSSPDGEKLFF.

This clonotype was counted ten times or more. This chain joins TRBV12-3 or TRBV12-4 and TRBJ1-5; 10 positions agree with TRBD1. This CDR3 has 17 residues. Trimming took 4 bases from V and 2 from J; bases not matched to a gene: 8. CDR3 region: CASSSRDRGGGNQPQHF. CDR3 DNA sequence: TGTGCCAGCAGTTCTCGGGACAGGGGAGGTGGCAATCAGCCCCAGCATTTT.

This clonotype is labeled as medium-sized. The chain has TRBV29-1 and TRBJ2-3; 16 bases line up with TRBD2. The germline V gene encodes CDR1 SQVTM and CDR2 ANQGSEA. CDR3 size: 20 residues. J gave up 1 base and V 1 base, and 11 bases lay outside the gene matches. CDR3: CSVEVLVGTSGREGTDTQYF. Written as DNA, the CDR3 is TGCAGCGTTGAAGTTCTGGTTGGGACTAGCGGGAGGGAGGGCACAGATACGCAGTATTTT.

Comments on this clonotype: One base away lies a much larger clone, so this may be a sequencing read error. This likely comes from a read error, as the CDR3 has no conserved phenylalanine or tryptophan at its end. The J gene is TRBJ2-5, the V gene TRBV28, with D possibly TRBD1 on 6 matching bases. Trimming took 5 bases from V and 4 from J, leaving 14 bases between them. The CDR3 extends over 14 amino acids. Per germline, CDR1 MDHEN and CDR2 SYDVKM. The CDR3 sequence is CASSPPGVGETQYL. CDR3 DNA: TGTGCCAGCAGTCCCCCAGGGGTTGGAGAGACCCAGTACTTA.

There are many counts of this clonotype. This sequence joins TRBV27 and TRBJ2-5; 13 positions agree with TRBD2. V trimming: 1 base; J trimming: 4 bases; junction bases outside the gene matches: 12. There are 19 residues in the CDR3. Germline CDR1 and CDR2: MNHEY and SMNVEV (reference sequence). In nucleotides, the CDR3 is TGTGCCAGCAGTTTATTTTCGGGACTAGCGGGGCTGGTTGGAGAGACCCAGTACTTC. Protein: CASSLFSGLAGLVGETQYF.

This clonotype was observed at least ten times. The V call is TRBV24-1, the J call TRBJ2-2; D is undetermined. CDR3 length: 11 residues. Germline V gene sequence: CDR1 KGHDR, CDR2 SFDVKD. The V end lost 5 bases, the J end lost 8 bases, and 5 bases lay between the germline ends. For the CDR3, the DNA is TGTGCCACCAGTGCTATGGGGGAGCTGTTTTTT. Its protein product is CATSAMGELFF.

Regarding this clonotype: A much larger clone lies a single base off, so this may be a read error. The chain uses TRBV3-1 and TRBJ2-6; possible D gene TRBD2, 6 bases. Germline V gene lookup returns CDR1 LGHDT and CDR2 YNNKEL (reference sequence). The CDR3 extends over 15 amino acids. The CDR3 sequence: CASSQEGTGVNVLTF. CDR3 bases: TGTGCCAGCAGCCAGGAGGGGACTGGGGTCAACGTCCTGACTTTC.

Comments on this clonotype: A read error may explain this, as a much larger clone is one base away. The CDR3 end shows no conserved phenylalanine or tryptophan, and so a read error is likely. The V call is TRBV20-1, the J call TRBJ2-5; D might be TRBD1 (5 bases). Germline assignment: CDR1 DFQATT and CDR2 SNEGSKA (reference sequence). The CDR3 covers 13 residues. V lost 0 bases and J 5 bases, leaving 10 bases between the germline ends. The CDR3 DNA reads as TGCAGTGCTAGAGATGGGGCTTGGGAGACCCAGTACTCC. This encodes CSARDGAWETQYS.